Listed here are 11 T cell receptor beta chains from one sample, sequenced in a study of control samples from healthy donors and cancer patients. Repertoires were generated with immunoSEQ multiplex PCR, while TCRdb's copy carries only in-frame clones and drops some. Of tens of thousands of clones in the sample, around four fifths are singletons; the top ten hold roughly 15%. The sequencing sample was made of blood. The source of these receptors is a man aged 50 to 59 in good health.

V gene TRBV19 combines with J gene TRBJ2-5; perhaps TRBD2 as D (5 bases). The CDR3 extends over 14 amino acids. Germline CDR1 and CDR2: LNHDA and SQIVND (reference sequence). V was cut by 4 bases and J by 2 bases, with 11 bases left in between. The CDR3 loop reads CASSTAAEQETQYF. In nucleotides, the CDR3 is TGTGCCAGTAGTACTGCAGCGGAACAAGAGACCCAGTACTTC.

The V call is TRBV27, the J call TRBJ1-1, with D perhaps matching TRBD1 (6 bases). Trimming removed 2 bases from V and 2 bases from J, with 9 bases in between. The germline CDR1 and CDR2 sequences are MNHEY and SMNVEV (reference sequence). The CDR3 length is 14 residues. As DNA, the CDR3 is TGTGCCAGCAGTTTAACAGGGATTAACACTGAAGCTTTCTTT. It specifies CASSLTGINTEAFF.

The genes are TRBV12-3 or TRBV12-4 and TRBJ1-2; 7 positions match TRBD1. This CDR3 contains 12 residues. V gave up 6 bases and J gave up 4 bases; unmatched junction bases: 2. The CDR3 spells CASRGGRYGYTF. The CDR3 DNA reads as TGTGCCAGCAGAGGGGGCCGCTATGGCTACACCTTC.

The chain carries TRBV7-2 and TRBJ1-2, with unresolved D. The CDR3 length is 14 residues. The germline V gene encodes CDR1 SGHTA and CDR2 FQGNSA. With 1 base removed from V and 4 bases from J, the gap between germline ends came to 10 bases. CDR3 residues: CASSLGPVSYGYTF. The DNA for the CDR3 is TGTGCCAGCAGCTTAGGCCCGGTTAGCTATGGCTACACCTTC.

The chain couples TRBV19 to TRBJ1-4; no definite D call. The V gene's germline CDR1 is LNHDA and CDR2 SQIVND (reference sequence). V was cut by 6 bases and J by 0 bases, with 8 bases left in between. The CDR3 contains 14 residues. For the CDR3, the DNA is TGTGCCAGTAGGAAAGCGGCAACTAATGAAAAACTGTTTTTT. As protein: CASRKAATNEKLFF.

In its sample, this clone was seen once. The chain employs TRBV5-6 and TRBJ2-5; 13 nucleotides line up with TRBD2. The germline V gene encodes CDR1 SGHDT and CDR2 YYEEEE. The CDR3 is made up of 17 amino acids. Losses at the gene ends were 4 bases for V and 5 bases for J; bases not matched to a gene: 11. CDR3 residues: CASSLPGLAGDKETQYF. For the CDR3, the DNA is TGTGCCAGCAGCCTCCCTGGACTAGCGGGAGATAAGGAGACCCAGTACTTC.

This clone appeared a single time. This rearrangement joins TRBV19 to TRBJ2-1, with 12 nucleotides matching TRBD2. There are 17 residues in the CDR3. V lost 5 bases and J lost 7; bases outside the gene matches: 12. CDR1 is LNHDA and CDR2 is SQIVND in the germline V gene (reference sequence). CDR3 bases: TGTGCCAGTAGTCTCGATGGACTAGCGGGAAGTTATAATGAGCAGTTCTTC. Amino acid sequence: CASSLDGLAGSYNEQFF.

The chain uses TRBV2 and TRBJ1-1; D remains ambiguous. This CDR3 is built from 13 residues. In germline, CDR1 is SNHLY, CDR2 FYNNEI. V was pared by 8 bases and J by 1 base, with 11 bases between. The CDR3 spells CASRSIQNTEAFF. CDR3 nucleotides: TGTGCCAGCCGTAGCATCCAGAACACTGAAGCTTTCTTT.

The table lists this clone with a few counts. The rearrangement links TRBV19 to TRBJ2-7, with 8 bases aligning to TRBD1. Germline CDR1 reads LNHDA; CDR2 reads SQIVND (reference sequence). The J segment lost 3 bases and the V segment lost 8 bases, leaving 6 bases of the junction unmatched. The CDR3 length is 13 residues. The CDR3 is CASSDRADYEQYF. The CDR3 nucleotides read TGTGCCAGTTCGGACAGGGCAGACTACGAGCAGTACTTC.

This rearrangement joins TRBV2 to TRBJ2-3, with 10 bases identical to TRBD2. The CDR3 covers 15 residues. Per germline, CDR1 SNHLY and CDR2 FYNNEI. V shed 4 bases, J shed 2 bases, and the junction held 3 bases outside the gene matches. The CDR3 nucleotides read TGTGCCAGCAGTGGTAGCGGGAGGATCACAGATACGCAGTATTTT. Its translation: CASSGSGRITDTQYF.

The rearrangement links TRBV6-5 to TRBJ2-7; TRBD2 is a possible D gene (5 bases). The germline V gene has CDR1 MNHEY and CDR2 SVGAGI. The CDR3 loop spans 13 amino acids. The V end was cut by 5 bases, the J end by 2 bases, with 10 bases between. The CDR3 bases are TGTGCCAGCAGTCAACCGGGAACCTACGAGCAGTACTTC. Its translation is CASSQPGTYEQYF.